This TCR beta chain originates from a study of blood T cell repertoires in COVID-19. As for the study in general: The United States, Italy and Spain supplied acute and convalescent COVID-19 samples. PBMCs, B-cell-depleted T cells, or T cells were the source of the cDNA or gDNA that made up the material.

Germline trimming cut 3 bases from V and 0 bases from J; bases unmatched to any gene: 8. Germline V lookup: CDR1 KGHDR, CDR2 SFDVKD. The CDR3 totals 18 residues. Authors' analysis steps: Nucleated cell counts were estimated from reference gene primer amplification. Method: immunoSEQ multiplex PCR; TCRdb's copy keeps in-frame clones and lacks some. That table is the source of V, J and clone size, and D and trimming were worked out from the DNA. This table holds around 250,000 clones, 70% to 90% found once. The chain links TRBV24-1 to TRBJ2-7, with 12 bases matching TRBD2. The TCR sequence derives from a man aged 55 to 70 with acute or convalescent COVID-19. Source material: peripheral blood. CDR3 protein: CATSDIGTSGSSSYEQYF. The DNA for the CDR3 is TGTGCCACCAGTGATATAGGGACTAGCGGGTCAAGCTCCTACGAGCAGTACTTC.